This T cell receptor beta chain stems from a study of cytomegalovirus exposure and HLA in healthy donors. This PCR relied on a set of 60 Vbeta primers and 13 Jbeta primers. As processed by the authors: Approximately 11 million of the 60 million to 90 million unique TCR beta chains counted in a later analysis were shared. Using immunoSEQ multiplex PCR, the repertoire was profiled, and TCRdb retains in-frame clones only, with some absent. V and J calls and clone size are given by that table; D and trimming were obtained from the DNA. The profile covers about 200,000 clones, with roughly four fifths appearing a single time and 6.5% taken by the ten largest. On this clone: As yet, its antigen is unknown. Its ends do not fully match the called genes, so a read error is possible.

Whole-study findings and limits: Previously analyzed data showed that most TCR beta V segments were productive at a frequency of about 90% or about 30%. Reports indicate that TCR beta sequences accurately predicted the HLA-A and HLA-B alleles of most subjects.

The CDR3 consists of 16 residues. From germline, CDR1 is MNHEY and CDR2 SVGAGI. The chain links TRBV6-5 to TRBJ2-6; 8 nucleotides align to TRBD1. Sequencing was done on a sample of PBMCs. The receptor was derived from a woman in her forties or fifties in good health and CMV-seropositive. CDR3 bases: TGTGCCAGCAGTTACTCGACAGGGGTCGGGGCCAACGGCCTGACTTTC. Translating gives CASSYSTGVGANGLTF.